The entry below describes one T cell receptor beta chain. This entry belongs to a study of blood T cell repertoires in COVID-19. Study-wide background: Italy, Spain and the United States were the sources of the convalescent and acute COVID-19 samples. PBMCs, B-cell-depleted T cells, or T cells provided the cDNA or gDNA that made up the material.

V shed 6 bases and J 7 bases; nucleotides not matched to a gene: 6. This CDR3 has 13 amino acids. In the authors' methods: Quantification of nucleated cells was approximated via reference gene primer amplification. Clones were sequenced by immunoSEQ multiplex PCR, and TCRdb holds only the in-frame ones, with some missing. V, J and clone size were drawn from that table, and D and trimming were deduced from the DNA. The data show 110,000 or so clones, with 81% seen just once and roughly 1.6% held by the top ten. This rearrangement joins TRBV12-3 or TRBV12-4 to TRBJ2-1, with TRBD1 identical over 7 bases. The sequencing sample was made of peripheral blood. The source of this sequence is a man in his forties or fifties with acute or convalescent COVID-19. DNA of the CDR3: TGTGCCAGCAGACCCTCAGGGGGAAATGAGCAGTTCTTC. This codes for CASRPSGGNEQFF.